This T cell receptor beta chain was sequenced for a study of OX40 agonist ivuxolimab in advanced cancers. V was shortened by 5 bases and J by 10 bases, with 14 bases between the two germline ends. The CDR3 is 12 residues long. The germline V gene has CDR1 SGHVS and CDR2 FQNEAQ. The data were produced by immunoSEQ multiplex PCR, yet TCRdb's version contains in-frame clones alone and is incomplete. The sample has about 30,000 clones, 79% seen once. This chain uses TRBV7-8 with TRBJ1-1; D is unresolved. The material sequenced was CD4+ or CD8+ T cells sorted from blood, taken in a trial of the OX40 agonist ivuxolimab. The source is an adult with an advanced solid tumor such as melanoma, head and neck, liver or kidney cancer. The CDR3: CASSGSVGVAFF. In nucleotides, the CDR3 is TGTGCCAGCAGCGGAAGCGTGGGAGTAGCTTTCTTT. Full variable domain (missing parts from reference TRBV7-8 and TRBJ1-1): GAGVSQSPRYKVAKRGQDVALRCDPISGHVSLFWYQQALGQGPEFLTYFQNEAQLDKSGLPSDRFFAERPEGSVSTLKIQRTQQEDSAVYLCASSGSVGVAFFGQGTRLTVV.